This TCR beta chain was identified in a study of siplizumab effects on memory and regulatory T cells. Comment on this clone: The antigen is not known.

General study results and limits: With siplizumab, Treg-derived clones averaged about 69% of mappable alloreactive CD4+ clones, versus 26.9% in controls. Siplizumab brought about a significant reduction in alloreactive sequences traceable to unstimulated CD4+ memory cells. The authors mapped only a minor fraction of alloreactive clones to unstimulated subsets. Naive T cells seemed more diverse than memory cells; they also seemed major alloresponse contributors.

Sequencing used immunoSEQ multiplex PCR; TCRdb keeps in-frame clones, though not all of them. The table records 65,000 to 90,000 clones, just over 90% of them present only once. The sequence derives from a human donor in good health. Material for sequencing was CD8+ T cells sorted from blood.

Here the CDR3 DNA reads TGTGCCAGTAGCTACACGCAAACAGCAGACTATGGCTACACCTTC. Translated, it gives CASSYTQTADYGYTF. V is TRBV19 and J is TRBJ1-2; D uncertain. Per the germline V gene, CDR1 is LNHDA and CDR2 is SQIVND (reference sequence). The CDR3 is 15 amino acids. Trimming removed 6 bases from V and 3 bases from J, with 17 bases in between.